This record looks at one TCR beta chain sequence and its context. This record comes from a study of blood T cell repertoires in COVID-19. Study in general: Sites in the United States, Italy and Spain provided acute and convalescent COVID-19 samples.

CDR3 length equals 16 residues. The J segment lost 2 bases and the V segment lost 6 bases, leaving 9 bases of the junction unmatched. Per the germline V gene, CDR1 is KGHSH and CDR2 is LQKENI. Sequencing used immunoSEQ multiplex PCR; TCRdb keeps in-frame clones, though not all of them. The sample has roughly 80,000 clones, roughly nine tenths seen once; the top ten hold approximately 2.8%. The source material was peripheral blood. This chain joins TRBV18 and TRBJ2-5, with TRBD2 matching 10 bases. The clonotype comes from a man in his fifties or sixties with COVID-19, enrolled during active disease. CDR3 region: CASSPPWTSGQETQYF. The CDR3 coding sequence is TGTGCCAGCTCGCCCCCCTGGACTAGCGGTCAAGAGACCCAGTACTTC.